One sample yielded the 11 T cell receptor beta chains listed below, sequenced in a study of CD8 T cells in ankylosing spondylitis (dated 2017 in TCRdb). The library was made by 5' RACE. Sequencing was carried out with an Illumina HiSeq 2500. TCRdb reran the public reads through fastp at Q25 and MiXCR, keeping productive beta chains. Identical CDR3 proteins give one entry, which carries the most common genes and DNA. The sample data list about 360,000 distinct CDR3 sequences, and approximately 22% of these were observed just once. Together, the top ten hold over 10% of the sample. The specimen was blood, either unsorted or a sorted T cell fraction (not recorded which). The source is a male donor with ankylosing spondylitis or in good health (not recorded which).

V and J are TRBV9 and TRBJ2-3, with a tentative D call TRBD2 (6 bases). Trimming took off 2 bases at V and 2 bases at J, with 15 bases between the two ends. The CDR3 consists of 16 residues. CDR1 and CDR2 from the germline V gene are SGDLS and YYNGEE. The CDR3 region is CASSVRRDFITDTQYF. DNA for the CDR3: TGTGCCAGCAGCGTCAGGCGGGACTTTATCACAGATACGCAGTATTTT.

The V gene is TRBV20-1, the J gene TRBJ1-2; unclear D gene. Trimming left V 1 base short and J 12 bases short, with 15 bases between. CDR1 and CDR2 from the germline V gene are DFQATT and SNEGSKA (reference sequence). This CDR3 is built from 12 residues. The CDR3 here is CSARAAFQDNTF. The DNA of the CDR3 is TGCAGTGCTAGAGCGGCCTTTCAGGATAACACCTTC.

This clonotype was detected only a few times. The chain carries TRBV20-1 and TRBJ2-7, with D tentatively TRBD1 or TRBD2 (5 bases each). With 6 bases removed from V and 0 bases from J, the gap between germline ends came to 18 bases. Germline CDR1 DFQATT, CDR2 SNEGSKA (reference sequence). The CDR3 spans 15 residues. The CDR3 region has the DNA TGCAGTGCCAACCCCTGGGACCGTAGCTCCTACGAGCAGTACTTC. This gives the protein CSANPWDRSSYEQYF.

This clonotype turned up a few times. The chain recombines TRBV20-1 with TRBJ2-3, with D perhaps TRBD2 (5 bases). The CDR3 runs 14 residues. Germline CDR1 DFQATT, CDR2 SNEGSKA (reference sequence). The V and J ends lost 3 bases and 4 bases respectively, with 14 bases between them. The CDR3 DNA sequence: TGCAGTGCTAGTGCTTCGAGGGCTGCAGATACGCAGTATTTT. Encoded protein: CSASASRAADTQYF.

The CDR3 here is CSVGALGTEAFF. The CDR3 DNA is TGCAGCGTTGGTGCCTTGGGCACTGAAGCTTTCTTT. V is TRBV29-1 and J is TRBJ1-1; D is ambiguous. This CDR3 has 12 amino acids. CDR1 SQVTM and CDR2 ANQGSEA come from the germline V gene. The V gene lost 4 bases and the J gene lost 4 bases, with 10 bases spanning the gap.

The chain employs TRBV21-1 and TRBJ2-7; TRBD1, the table's D call, was not compared with the DNA. TRBV21-1 is classified as a pseudogene. The CDR3 totals 20 residues. CDR3 nucleotides: TGTGCCAGCAGCAAAGAGAGCCCAGGGTTCGTTTCGGGGGGCGCCTACGAGCAGTACTTC. Translation: CASSKESPGFVSGGAYEQYF.

The J gene is TRBJ1-2, the V gene TRBV6-4; a possible D gene is TRBD1 (5 bases). There are 11 residues in the CDR3. The V end was cut by 4 bases, the J end by 6 bases, with 6 bases between. Germline lookup yields CDR1 MRHNA and CDR2 SNTAGT. The CDR3 DNA sequence: TGTGCCAGCAGTGCGGGGGATGGCTACACCTTC. Residues: CASSAGDGYTF.

This clonotype was observed once. The rearrangement uses TRBV4-1 and TRBJ2-5, with TRBD2 matching over 9 bases. V was pared by 6 bases and J by 1 base, with 9 bases of the junction left unmatched. The CDR3 totals 16 residues. Germline V lookup: CDR1 MGHRA, CDR2 YSYEKL. This CDR3 is CASSTIAGVFQETQYF. Written as DNA, the CDR3 is TGCGCCAGCAGTACCATAGCGGGGGTGTTCCAAGAGACCCAGTACTTC.

The rearrangement links TRBV15 to TRBJ1-5, with D possibly TRBD1 on 6 matching bases. V dropped 0 bases and J dropped 6 bases, with 12 bases sitting between them. The V gene's germline CDR1 is LNHNV and CDR2 YYDKDF (reference sequence). The CDR3 extends over 15 amino acids. The CDR3 coding sequence is TGTGCCACCAGCAGAGATGGGGGGGCAGCTCAGCCCCAGCATTTT. As protein: CATSRDGGAAQPQHF. The full variable domain, rest sourced from reference TRBV15 and TRBJ1-5, is DAMVIQNPRYQVTQFGKPVTLSCSQTLNHNVMYWYQQKSSQAPKLLFHYYDKDFNNEADTPDNFQSRRPNTSFCFLDIRSPGLGDTAMYLCATSRDGGAAQPQHFGDGTRLSIL.

This clonotype was counted only a few times. The CDR3: CASSVAGGRVADTQYF. In DNA, the CDR3 is TGTGCCAGCAGCGTAGCCGGGGGTCGGGTCGCAGATACGCAGTATTTT. The chain combines TRBV9 with TRBJ2-3; maybe TRBD2 (6 bases). The CDR3 contains 16 residues. Trimming cost V 0 bases and J 4 bases, with 15 bases left between them. Germline CDR1 and CDR2: SGDLS and YYNGEE.

There are a few counts of this clonotype. The chain employs TRBV24-1 and TRBJ2-1; D perhaps matches TRBD2 (6 bases). In germline, CDR1 is KGHDR, CDR2 SFDVKD. CDR3 length: 15 amino acids. V lost 0 bases to trimming and J lost 10 bases, with 15 bases between them. DNA of the CDR3: TGTGCCACCAGTGATTTGGGACTATCCGACTCGGAGCAGTTCTTC. Protein: CATSDLGLSDSEQFF.